The rows below give T cell receptor beta chains drawn from one sample of a study of beta chain features in type 1 diabetes. Repertoires were generated with immunoSEQ multiplex PCR, while TCRdb's copy carries only in-frame clones and drops some. The repertoire has about 930,000 clones, under 20% of them found once; the top ten carry 0.02% to 0.025%. The source material was naive CD4+ T cells from blood. The source is a woman aged 18-29 years in good health. The CDR3 runs from the conserved cysteine through the conserved F or W. A D gene is named only where the DNA matches it firmly. Not all rows give a size; the values are once, few, many and, for expanded clones, a class.

V gene	D gene	J gene	clone size	CDR3 DNA	CDR3 protein
TRBV7-9	-	TRBJ2-1	few	TGTGCCAGCAGCTTGGGTTCGGGGAACTACAATGAGCAGTTCTTC	CASSLGSGNYNEQFF
TRBV10-3	-	TRBJ2-3	many	TGTGCCGCGAAGGATTCTAGCACAGATACGCAGTATTTT	CAAKDSSTDTQYF
TRBV21-1	-	TRBJ2-5	many	TGTGCCAGCACCCTCCGACAGCCTCAGGAGACCCAGTACTTC	CASTLRQPQETQYF
TRBV7-2	-	TRBJ2-6	-	TGTGCCAGCAGCTCAAGACCGGGATCTGGGGCCAACGTCCTGACTTTC	CASSSRPGSGANVLTF
TRBV28	-	TRBJ2-7	few	TGTGCCAGCAGTTTCGGAGCTCCAGGGTCCTACGAGCAGTACTTC	CASSFGAPGSYEQYF
TRBV7-9	-	TRBJ2-7	few	TGTGCCAGCAGCTTCACAGGTTACGAGCAGTACTTC	CASSFTGYEQYF
TRBV7-8	TRBD2	TRBJ2-1	-	TGTGCCAGCAGCTTAGCGAGACCTAGCGGAGAGAACCACAATGAGCAGTTCTTC	CASSLARPSGENHNEQFF
TRBV29-1	-	TRBJ2-3	few	TGCAGCGTTGAAACAACGGAACCCCCTTTAGCAGATACGCAGTATTTT	CSVETTEPPLADTQYF
TRBV6-4	TRBD1	TRBJ2-3	-	TGTGCCAGCAGTGAGTCGGTTAGGGGGCAAGATACGCAGTATTTT	CASSESVRGQDTQYF
TRBV6-6	TRBD1	TRBJ2-3	few	TGTGCCAGCAGCACTTGGGACAGGGGATTCACAGATACGCAGTATTTT	CASSTWDRGFTDTQYF
TRBV7-8	TRBD2	TRBJ2-1	-	TGTGCCAGCAGCGGGGTGGGACTATTAGCTCCAAGATCGTTCTTC	CASSGVGLLAPRSFF
TRBV5-1	TRBD1	TRBJ1-2	-	TGCGCCAGCAGCTCCGGACAGGGAGGCTACACCTTC	CASSSGQGGYTF
TRBV4-3	-	TRBJ2-3	-	TGCGCCAGCAGCCAAGGTAGTCCGGGTAGCACAGATACGCAGTATTTT	CASSQGSPGSTDTQYF
TRBV2	-	TRBJ1-3	-	TGTGCCAGCACACCAGGGTACTCTGGAAACACCATATATTTT	CASTPGYSGNTIYF
TRBV6-5	-	TRBJ2-7	-	TGTGCCAGCAGTTACTCGGGCAGGCCCTCCTACGAGCAGTACTTC	CASSYSGRPSYEQYF
TRBV15	-	TRBJ1-1	few	TGTGCCACCAGCAGAGATCGAGGGTTGAGCACTGAAGCTTTCTTT	CATSRDRGLSTEAFF
TRBV6-5	-	TRBJ2-7	-	TGTGCCAGCAGTTTCCGTACCTACGAGCAGTACTTC	CASSFRTYEQYF
TRBV11-2	-	TRBJ2-7	few	TGTGCCAGCAGCTTAGATCAGGGTGGGAGTCGTGGCGAGCAGTACTTC	CASSLDQGGSRGEQYF
TRBV7-2	TRBD1	TRBJ2-7	-	TGTGCCAGCAGGTTAGCACAGGGGTACGAGCAGTACTTC	CASRLAQGYEQYF
TRBV15	TRBD2	TRBJ2-7	-	TGTGCCACCAGCAGAGAAGCGGGAGTTTCCCACGAGCAGTACTTC	CATSREAGVSHEQYF
TRBV5-1	TRBD1	TRBJ2-3	-	TGCGCCAGCAGCATGGGACAGATCTTCACAGATACGCAGTATTTT	CASSMGQIFTDTQYF
TRBV5-1	-	TRBJ2-7	few	TGCGCCAGCAGCTTCACACAGGGCTACGAGCAGTACTTC	CASSFTQGYEQYF
TRBV28	-	TRBJ1-5	-	TGTGCCAGTGGGTCCGGAGTCCTTAGCAATCAGCCCCAGCATTTT	CASGSGVLSNQPQHF
TRBV23-1	-	TRBJ2-1	-	TGCGCCAGCAGCCAAGGAGGGGCAGCCTACAATGAGCAGTTCTTC	CASSQGGAAYNEQFF
TRBV13	-	TRBJ1-3	-	TGTGCCAGCAGCTCCCGGGGGTCAGGGACTGGAAACACCATATATTTT	CASSSRGSGTGNTIYF
TRBV4-3	-	TRBJ1-5	-	TGCGCCAGCAGCCAAGCGAAAGGTTTACAGCCCCAGCATTTT	CASSQAKGLQPQHF
TRBV7-9	TRBD1	TRBJ1-1	-	TGTGCCAGCAGCAAGGGACAGGGGAGGGACACTGAAGCTTTCTTT	CASSKGQGRDTEAFF
TRBV7-9	-	TRBJ2-1	-	TGTGCCAGCAGCTTAGAAGGCTGGACCTACAATGAGCAGTTCTTC	CASSLEGWTYNEQFF
TRBV9	-	TRBJ2-5	few	TGTGCCAGCAGCCCTTCGGGGGAAGAGACCCAGTACTTC	CASSPSGEETQYF
TRBV19	-	TRBJ2-5	-	TGTGCCAGTAGTATTCGTCATCCGGAGACCCAGTACTTC	CASSIRHPETQYF
TRBV11-2	-	TRBJ1-3	-	TGTGCCAGCAGCTATCGGCCGAACTCTGGAAACACCATATATTTT	CASSYRPNSGNTIYF
TRBV7-2	-	TRBJ2-1	few	TGTGCCAGCAGCTTAGGCCTCTTCGCTGAGCAGTTCTTC	CASSLGLFAEQFF
TRBV18	-	TRBJ2-5	few	TGTGCCAGCTCAACTAACAGGAGACAAGAGACCCAGTACTTC	CASSTNRRQETQYF
TRBV7-9	-	TRBJ2-1	-	TGTGCCAGCAGCTTAACGTCCGGTGAGCAGTTCTTC	CASSLTSGEQFF
TRBV9	-	TRBJ2-5	few	TGTGCCGGACACCGGCAGAACCAAGAGACCCAGTACTTC	CAGHRQNQETQYF
TRBV7-9	TRBD2	TRBJ2-1	-	TGTGCCAGCAGCCAGGGACTAGCGGAGCCCTACAATGAGCAGTTCTTC	CASSQGLAEPYNEQFF
TRBV5-1	-	TRBJ1-2	-	TGCGCCAGCAGCCCGGAGTTGCCCGGTGGCTACACCTTC	CASSPELPGGYTF
TRBV11-2	-	TRBJ1-1	few	TGTGCCAGCAGCTTAGTCAGAAGAACTGGTGAAGCTTTCTTT	CASSLVRRTGEAFF
TRBV11-3	-	TRBJ2-2	few	TGTGCCAGCAGGTCCAGGGCGAACACCGGGGAGCTGTTTTTT	CASRSRANTGELFF
TRBV28	TRBD2	TRBJ2-7	few	TGTGCCAGCAGGTATCTAGCGGGAGGCTCCTACGAGCAGTACTTC	CASRYLAGGSYEQYF
TRBV7-2	TRBD2	TRBJ2-7	few	TGTGCCAGCAGCTCTAGCGGAAGCTCCTACGAGCAGTACTTC	CASSSSGSSYEQYF
TRBV6-5	-	TRBJ2-1	few	TGTGCCAGCAGTCTTAATCCGCTCTACAATGAGCAGTTCTTC	CASSLNPLYNEQFF
TRBV28	-	TRBJ1-4	few	TGTGCCAGCGACCCCGCCGAGGGTGGAAAACTGTTTTTT	CASDPAEGGKLFF
TRBV28	TRBD2	TRBJ2-5	-	TGTGCCAGCAGGACAGCGGGAGGTCTGAACCAAGAGACCCAGTACTTC	CASRTAGGLNQETQYF
TRBV5-8	TRBD2	TRBJ2-1	-	TGTGCCAGCAGGCGACTAGCGGGAGCCTATGAGCAGTTCTTC	CASRRLAGAYEQFF
TRBV7-9	-	TRBJ2-7	few	TGTGCCAGCAGCTCGACACTTTACGAGCAGTACTTC	CASSSTLYEQYF
TRBV5-6	-	TRBJ1-1	-	TGTGCCAGCAGCCATCGGGACCCTGAAGCTTTCTTT	CASSHRDPEAFF
TRBV5-6	-	TRBJ2-2	-	TGTGCCAGCACCGGCAGGAGGAACACCGGGGAGCTGTTTTTT	CASTGRRNTGELFF
TRBV11-2	-	TRBJ2-2	-	TGTGCCAGCAGCTTCTCCACCGGGGAGCTGTTTTTT	CASSFSTGELFF
TRBV2	-	TRBJ1-5	few	TGTGCCAGCAAGCGGAGCCAGCTTAATCAGCCCCAGCATTTT	CASKRSQLNQPQHF
TRBV18	-	TRBJ1-4	few	TGTGCCAGCTCACCCTGGGGGCCGGATGAAAAACTGTTTTTT	CASSPWGPDEKLFF
TRBV11-1	TRBD2	TRBJ2-7	-	TGTGCCAGCAGCCCACCGGGAGGTCGAGGCTACGAGCAGTACTTC	CASSPPGGRGYEQYF
TRBV18	-	TRBJ1-5	-	TGTGCCAGCTCACCGGACGGCGAGAATCAGCCCCAGCATTTT	CASSPDGENQPQHF
TRBV5-4	TRBD2	TRBJ2-2	few	TGTGCCAGCAGCCTCGTGCATCCTGGACTAGCGGGATGGGCCGGGGAGCTGTTTTTT	CASSLVHPGLAGWAGELFF